A selection of T cell receptor beta chains follows, all from one sample in a study of blood T cell repertoires in COVID-19. The data were produced by immunoSEQ multiplex PCR, yet TCRdb's version contains in-frame clones alone and is incomplete. Among roughly 260,000 clones listed, 87% were seen once. Specimen: peripheral blood. The receptors here all came from a woman between 50 and 59 years old who had recovered from COVID-19. CDR3s include the opening cysteine and the closing phenylalanine or tryptophan. Fields, in order: CDR3 protein, V gene, J gene.

CDR3: CASSLVGQAVGYTF; V: TRBV5-1; J: TRBJ1-2
CDR3: CASSQGAGGNTEAFF; V: TRBV3-1/TRBV3-2; J: TRBJ1-1
CDR3: CAWSVGQPSSYEQYF; V: TRBV30; J: TRBJ2-7
CDR3: CASSLFGGITEAFF; V: TRBV5-1; J: TRBJ1-1
CDR3: CATNSGSRTGELFF; V: TRBV24-1; J: TRBJ2-2
CDR3: CASSFIFGGSGYEQYF; V: TRBV28; J: TRBJ2-7
CDR3: CASSVDRGTEAFF; V: TRBV6-2/TRBV6-3; J: TRBJ1-1
CDR3: CASRLTSGKPYNEQFF; V: TRBV28; J: TRBJ2-1
CDR3: CASSLGGLAGGRGETQYF; V: TRBV7-2; J: TRBJ2-5
CDR3: CASWPLFGVKYHYGYTF; V: TRBV28; J: TRBJ1-2
CDR3: CSGGGINEQFF; V: TRBV20-1; J: TRBJ2-1
CDR3: CASSVIGSGTGGYNEQFF; V: TRBV7-9; J: TRBJ2-1
CDR3: CASSFGNRGQAEAFF; V: TRBV11-2; J: TRBJ1-1
CDR3: CASSFWDRSSTEAFF; V: TRBV7-9; J: TRBJ1-1
CDR3: CASSSDGTRFEQYF; V: TRBV11-2; J: TRBJ2-7
CDR3: CASSPLGQQTEAFF; V: TRBV18; J: TRBJ1-1
CDR3: CASSHGLASDTQYF; V: TRBV3-1/TRBV3-2; J: TRBJ2-3
CDR3: CASSLVGTGVIAKNIQYF; V: TRBV7-2; J: TRBJ2-4
CDR3: CASSIGVALNTEAFF; V: TRBV19; J: TRBJ1-1
CDR3: CASSSWRRVKEQYF; V: TRBV5-6; J: TRBJ2-7
CDR3: CASSLTTGFPYNSPLHF; V: TRBV5-4; J: TRBJ1-6
CDR3: CASSQAGQIEQYF; V: TRBV4-2; J: TRBJ2-7
CDR3: CASSPQGVEAEAFF; V: TRBV18; J: TRBJ1-1
CDR3: CASSEDLRGNYNSPLHF; V: TRBV2; J: TRBJ1-6
CDR3: CASSGGGENEQFF; V: TRBV12-3/TRBV12-4; J: TRBJ2-1
CDR3: CASSQGAEQYF; V: TRBV7-2; J: TRBJ2-7
CDR3: CASSFVDRNNEKLFF; V: TRBV5-6; J: TRBJ1-4
CDR3: CAWSRTGYVNQPQHF; V: TRBV30; J: TRBJ1-5
CDR3: CATSSAGTAYGYTF; V: TRBV15; J: TRBJ1-2
CDR3: CASSLAYRTSGNTGELFF; V: TRBV7-9; J: TRBJ2-2
CDR3: CASSLFAPGNTEAFF; V: TRBV28; J: TRBJ1-1
CDR3: CASRDPGQGDYEQYF; V: TRBV6-5; J: TRBJ2-7
CDR3: CAWRTGTGPICECYTF; V: TRBV30; J: TRBJ1-2
CDR3: CASRPKGLAGTDTQYF; V: TRBV19; J: TRBJ2-3
CDR3: CASTEGASNQPQHF; V: TRBV6-5; J: TRBJ1-5
CDR3: CASSEPGADTQYF; V: TRBV5-1; J: TRBJ2-3
CDR3: CAWVVRGAKRNTGELFF; V: TRBV30; J: TRBJ2-2
CDR3: CASSYAVGLGSDEQFF; V: TRBV6-2/TRBV6-3; J: TRBJ2-1
CDR3: CASRERGSYTDTQYF; V: TRBV7-2; J: TRBJ2-3
CDR3: CASSLADTEAFF; V: TRBV12-3/TRBV12-4; J: TRBJ1-1
CDR3: CASSEAVAGAEGNNEQFF; V: TRBV6-1; J: TRBJ2-1
CDR3: CASNPGLAPYNEQFF; V: TRBV27; J: TRBJ2-1
CDR3: CASSLTGGPGYEQYF; V: TRBV7-2; J: TRBJ2-7
CDR3: CASSIGASSGGPWLGTQYF; V: TRBV19; J: TRBJ2-5
CDR3: CASSEAAGLGGYTF; V: TRBV6-1; J: TRBJ1-2
CDR3: CASSLALAGAGELFF; V: TRBV5-1; J: TRBJ2-2
CDR3: CASSFGTGVGVGEQFF; V: TRBV11-2; J: TRBJ2-1
CDR3: CAWSVGLGYEQYF; V: TRBV30; J: TRBJ2-7
CDR3: CASTAEYEKLFF; V: TRBV19; J: TRBJ1-4
CDR3: CASSPTGTGDTEAFF; V: TRBV3-1/TRBV3-2; J: TRBJ1-1
CDR3: CATSPAVSYEQYF; V: TRBV15; J: TRBJ2-7
CDR3: CASSRGQGAYEQYF; V: TRBV5-1; J: TRBJ2-7